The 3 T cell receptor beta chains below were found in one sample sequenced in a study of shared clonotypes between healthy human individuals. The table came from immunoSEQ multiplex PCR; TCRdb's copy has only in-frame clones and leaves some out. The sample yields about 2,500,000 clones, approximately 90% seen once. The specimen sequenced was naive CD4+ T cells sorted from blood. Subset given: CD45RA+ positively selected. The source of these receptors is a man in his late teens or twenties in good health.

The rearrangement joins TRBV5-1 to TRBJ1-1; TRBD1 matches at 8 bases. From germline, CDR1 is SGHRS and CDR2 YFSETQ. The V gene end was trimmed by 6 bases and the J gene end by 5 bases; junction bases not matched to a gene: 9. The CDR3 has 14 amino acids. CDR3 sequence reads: CASKPGGGLTEAFF. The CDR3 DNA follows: TGCGCCAGCAAACCAGGGGGCGGATTAACTGAAGCTTTCTTT.

Here the CDR3 reads CASSETSRDRGRRGYTF. CDR3 DNA: TGTGCCAGCAGTGAAACATCCCGGGACAGGGGGCGCAGGGGCTACACCTTC. The chain links TRBV6-1 to TRBJ1-2; TRBD1 matches 12 bases. With V trimmed by 2 bases and J by 8 bases, 12 bases remained unmatched. The CDR3 is 17 amino acids. Germline V gene lookup returns CDR1 MNHNS and CDR2 SASEGT.

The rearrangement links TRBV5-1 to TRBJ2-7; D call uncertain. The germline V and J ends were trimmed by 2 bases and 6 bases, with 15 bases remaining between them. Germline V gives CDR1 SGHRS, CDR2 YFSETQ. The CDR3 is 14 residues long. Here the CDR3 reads CASSFSGPNREQYF. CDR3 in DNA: TGCGCCAGCAGCTTTTCCGGGCCTAACCGCGAGCAGTACTTC. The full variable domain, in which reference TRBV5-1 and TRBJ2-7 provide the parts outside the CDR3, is KAGVTQTPRYLIKTRGQQVTLSCSPISGHRSVSWYQQTPGQGLQFLFEYFSETQRNKGNFPGRFSGRQFSNSRSEMNVSTLELGDSALYLCASSFSGPNREQYFGPGTRLTVT.